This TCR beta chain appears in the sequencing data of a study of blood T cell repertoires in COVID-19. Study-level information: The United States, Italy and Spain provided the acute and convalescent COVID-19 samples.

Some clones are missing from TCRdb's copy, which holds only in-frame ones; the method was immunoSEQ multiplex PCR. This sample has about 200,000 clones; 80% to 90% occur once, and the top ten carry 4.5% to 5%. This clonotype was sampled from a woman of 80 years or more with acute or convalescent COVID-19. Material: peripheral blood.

In DNA, the CDR3 is TGCGCCAGCAGCTCGGACCCCGGGACAGGGGATGGCTACACCTTC. Its translation: CASSSDPGTGDGYTF. The chain carries TRBV5-1 and TRBJ1-2, with TRBD1 matching over 10 bases. After removal of 3 bases from V and 6 bases from J, the junction contained 8 bases not matched to a gene. Germline V gives CDR1 SGHRS, CDR2 YFSETQ. CDR3 length equals 15 residues.